Listed below are T cell receptor beta chains from one sample, sequenced in a study of preoperative IRX-2 immunotherapy in early breast cancer. Sequencing used immunoSEQ multiplex PCR; TCRdb keeps in-frame clones, though not all of them. The sample holds 30,000 to 45,000 clones, roughly 82% seen once. Sequenced here: lymph node tissue, sampled after IRX-2 immunotherapy. The receptors were sampled from a human donor with breast cancer. CDR3s include the opening cysteine and the closing phenylalanine or tryptophan. Each record gives: V gene, CDR3 protein.

TRBV7-6 CASSLGGTTTNEKLFF
TRBV19 CASSIGGEASGNTIYF
TRBV5-1 CASSQGTSGASGANVLTF
TRBV11-3 CASSLPDGYYEQYF
TRBV7-5 CASSPGQFPTEAFF
TRBV7-1 CASRRDSSYEQYF
TRBV6-8 CASSYQANTEAFF
TRBV27 CASRKREGYEQYF
TRBV11-3 CASSLGAARTDTQYF
TRBV6-8 CASSYGGGTSGTGELFF
TRBV6-8 CASSIPPTEAFF
TRBV7-5 CASSLAPTGFILVTNYGYTF
TRBV6-8 CASRRVLSSYSNQPQHF
TRBV11-3 CASSPVGQIGQPQHF
TRBV11-3 CASSVTESTGAYEQYF
TRBV6-8 CASSDVSGGQETQYF
TRBV6-8 CASSGTARRVGYTF
TRBV28 CASRLGQGNTGELFF
TRBV7-1 CASSLNPPGTEAFF
TRBV19 CASRRLGGINTEAFF
TRBV10-2 CASSDTTIHYEQYF
TRBV29-1 CSARDTGSTDTQYF
TRBV28 CASSGGGQIGYTF
TRBV18 CASSLRGQETEAFF
TRBV29-1 CSVTGPNTEAFF
TRBV28 CASRLDRGGYYGYTF
TRBV14 CASSPAPSGNTIYF
TRBV19 CASSILDYNSPLHF
TRBV5-1 CASSQQGRNTEAFF
TRBV5-1 CASSPNRDRTYEQYF
TRBV6-8 CASSYRSTGRPYEQYF
TRBV6-8 CASTRDSGGNQLQHF
TRBV5-1 CASSLGQTNEGNQPQHF
TRBV18 CASSLSSGVFTEAFF
TRBV14 CASSPLGRDANTEAFF
TRBV15 CATSRIRGPNEKLFF
TRBV5-1 CASSLGSGQGGSPLHF
TRBV9 CASNGHDTEAFF
TRBV29-1 CSVGSGEDTQYF
TRBV25-1 CASSEYAGSYEQYF
TRBV23-1 CASSPSRGGWSYNEQFF
TRBV7-6 CASSLVPGSNQPQHF
TRBV28 CASSLTQGRHGYTF
TRBV28 CASSSNRGTEAFF
TRBV6-8 CATSGGAGELYNEQFF